This T cell receptor beta chain was retrieved from a study of control samples from healthy donors and cancer patients (dated by TCRdb to 2020 to 2021). To note about this clone: It lacks a known antigen. Base qualities are not at hand, and no much larger clone is one base apart.

The germline V end is reduced by 5 bases and the J end by 5 bases; junction bases left unmatched: 9. From the cysteine up to the phenylalanine, the CDR3 has a length of 15 residues. The CDR3 DNA has 45 bases and is translated from base 1. CDR1 and CDR2, looked up from the germline V gene, are ENHRY and SYGVKD. Library method: the immunoSEQ multiplex PCR assay. Sourced from immuneACCESS, this table was stored by TCRdb with only in-frame sequences that have V and J called. A share of the clones is absent; for the studies checked, an unresolved V gene accounts for under half, and the remainder has no known explanation. The sample contains around 130,000 clones, about 86% of them found a single time. The ten top clones hold about 12% of the sample.

Recombination connected TRBV10-3 to TRBJ1-3, and 7 junction bases match TRBD1. The clonotype was recovered from a man under 40 in good health. The sequencing input was blood. Read as DNA, the sequence is TGTGCCATCAGTATGACCCGGGACAGCCGAAACACCATATATTTT. Its product reads: CAISMTRDSRNTIYF.